Sequencing of this TCR beta chain was carried out in a study of cytomegalovirus exposure and HLA in healthy donors. Overall study results and limits: Some V segments (TRBV6-2 and TRBV6-3 among them) were excluded as indistinguishable.

The CDR3 loop spans 14 amino acids. Germline CDR1 and CDR2: KGHSH and LQKENI. V was cut by 1 base and J by 1 base, with 7 bases left in between. It was with 60 Vbeta and 13 Jbeta primers that the PCR ran. The assay was immunoSEQ multiplex PCR, and TCRdb's table has in-frame clones only and misses some. In total, the table holds 150,000 or so clones. Notes on this clone: Its matching antigen is unknown.

The chain couples TRBV18 to TRBJ1-1; perhaps TRBD1 as D (6 bases). Input material: PBMCs. The sequence was obtained from a man aged 18 to 30 in good health and CMV-seronegative. Here the CDR3 reads CASSPLDRNTEAFF. CDR3 in DNA: TGTGCCAGCTCACCACTGGACAGGAACACTGAAGCTTTCTTT. Full variable domain (rest looked up from reference TRBV18 and TRBJ1-1): NAGVMQNPRHLVRRRGQEARLRCSPMKGHSHVYWYRQLPEEGLKFMVYLQKENIIDESGMPKERFSAEFPKEGPSILRIQQVVRGDSAAYFCASSPLDRNTEAFFGQGTRLTVV.